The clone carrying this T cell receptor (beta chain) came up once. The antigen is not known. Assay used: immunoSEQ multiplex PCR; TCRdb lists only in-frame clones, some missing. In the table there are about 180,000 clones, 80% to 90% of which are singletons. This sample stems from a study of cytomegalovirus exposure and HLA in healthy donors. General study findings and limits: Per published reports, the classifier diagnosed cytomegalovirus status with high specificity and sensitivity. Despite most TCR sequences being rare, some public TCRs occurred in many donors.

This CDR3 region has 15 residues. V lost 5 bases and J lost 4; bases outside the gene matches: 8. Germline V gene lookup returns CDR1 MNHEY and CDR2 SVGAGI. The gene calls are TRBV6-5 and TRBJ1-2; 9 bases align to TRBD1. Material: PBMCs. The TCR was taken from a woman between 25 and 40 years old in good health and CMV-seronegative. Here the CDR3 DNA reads TGTGCCAGCAGTCCCGTAACAGGGGGCGGCTATGGCTACACCTTC. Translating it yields CASSPVTGGGYGYTF.